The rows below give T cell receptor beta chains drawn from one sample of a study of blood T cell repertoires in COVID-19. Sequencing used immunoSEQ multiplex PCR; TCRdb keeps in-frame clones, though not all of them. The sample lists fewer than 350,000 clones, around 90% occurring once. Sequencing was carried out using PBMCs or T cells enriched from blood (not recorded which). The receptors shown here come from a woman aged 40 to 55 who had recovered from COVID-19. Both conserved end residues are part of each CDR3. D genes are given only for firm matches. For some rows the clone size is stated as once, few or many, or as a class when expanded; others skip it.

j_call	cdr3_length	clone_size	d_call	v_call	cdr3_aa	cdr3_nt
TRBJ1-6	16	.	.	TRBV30	CAWNPQGGSYNSPLHF	TGTGCCTGGAACCCCCAGGGTGGGTCCTATAATTCACCCCTCCACTTT
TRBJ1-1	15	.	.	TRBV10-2	CASSEGRAANTEAFF	TGCGCCAGCAGTGAAGGGAGAGCAGCGAACACTGAAGCTTTCTTT
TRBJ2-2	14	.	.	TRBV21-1	CASSKQATSGELFF	TGTGCCAGCAGCAAACAGGCTACGTCCGGGGAGCTGTTTTTT
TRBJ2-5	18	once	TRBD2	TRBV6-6	CASSPYHGLAGVQETQYF	TGTGCCAGCAGTCCCTATCATGGACTAGCGGGGGTACAAGAGACCCAGTACTTC
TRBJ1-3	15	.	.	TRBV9	CASSVRGASGNTIYF	TGTGCCAGCAGCGTTCGGGGGGCCTCTGGAAACACCATATATTTT
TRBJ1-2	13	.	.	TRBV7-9	CASSLQDSGALTF	TGTGCCAGCAGCTTACAGGACTCAGGGGCCCTCACCTTC
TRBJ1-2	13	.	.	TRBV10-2	CASSEPGGIGYTF	TGCGCCAGCAGTGAGCCCGGAGGGATTGGCTACACCTTC
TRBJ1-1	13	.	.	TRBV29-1	CSVDRRANTEAFF	TGCAGCGTTGATCGGAGGGCGAACACTGAAGCTTTCTTT
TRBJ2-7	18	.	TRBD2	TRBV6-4	CASSDLSGGPLAYYEQYF	TGTGCCAGCAGTGACCTCAGCGGGGGGCCCCTAGCCTATTACGAGCAGTACTTC
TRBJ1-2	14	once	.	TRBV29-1	CSVTDRRYNYGYTF	TGCAGCGTTACTGACAGGAGATATAACTATGGCTACACCTTC
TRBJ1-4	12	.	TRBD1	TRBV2	CASSRDREKLFF	TGTGCCAGCAGCCGGGACAGGGAAAAACTGTTTTTT
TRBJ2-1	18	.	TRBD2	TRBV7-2	CASSQRAIAGVSYNEQFF	TGTGCCAGCAGCCAAAGAGCTATAGCGGGGGTCTCCTACAATGAGCAGTTCTTC
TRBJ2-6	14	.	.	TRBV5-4	CASSKQGAANVLTF	TGTGCCAGCAGCAAACAGGGTGCGGCCAACGTCCTGACTTTC
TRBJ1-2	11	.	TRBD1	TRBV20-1	CSAFTTGAPTF	TGCAGTGCTTTCACGACAGGGGCGCCCACCTTC
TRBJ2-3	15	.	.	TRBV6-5	CASSLIFGATDTQYF	TGTGCCAGCAGTTTGATCTTTGGGGCCACAGATACGCAGTATTTT
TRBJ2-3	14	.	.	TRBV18	CASSQGGRTDTQYF	TGTGCCAGCTCACAAGGGGGTCGCACAGATACGCAGTATTTT
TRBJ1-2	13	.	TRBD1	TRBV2	CASSEQGVRGYTF	TGTGCCAGCAGTGAACAGGGGGTTCGTGGCTACACCTTC
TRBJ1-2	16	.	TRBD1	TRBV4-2	CASSQDGRQGPGGYTF	TGTGCCAGCAGCCAAGACGGGCGACAGGGGCCGGGTGGCTACACCTTC
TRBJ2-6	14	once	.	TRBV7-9	CASTAHEVVRVLTF	TGTGCCAGCACCGCCCACGAGGTCGTTAGGGTCCTGACTTTC
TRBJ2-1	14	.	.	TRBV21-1	CAQGLGGFDNEQFF	TGTGCCCAGGGCTTGGGGGGTTTCGACAATGAGCAGTTCTTC
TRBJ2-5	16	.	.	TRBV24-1	CATRASGRALQETQYF	TGTGCCACCAGGGCGTCAGGCAGGGCCCTCCAAGAGACCCAGTACTTC
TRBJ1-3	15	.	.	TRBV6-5	CASSRPGAGGNTIYF	TGTGCCAGCAGCCGCCCAGGGGCCGGTGGAAACACCATATATTTT
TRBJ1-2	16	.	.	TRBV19	CASSIYSTEPNYGYTF	TGTGCCAGTAGTATATACTCGACAGAGCCTAACTATGGCTACACCTTC
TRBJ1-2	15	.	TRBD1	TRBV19	CASSPLDRGQYGYTF	TGTGCCAGTAGTCCCTTAGACAGGGGGCAGTATGGCTACACCTTC
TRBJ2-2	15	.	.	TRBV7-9	CASSFSLLDTGELFF	TGTGCCAGCAGCTTTTCGCTCCTAGACACCGGGGAGCTGTTTTTT
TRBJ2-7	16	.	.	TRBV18	CASSLLGAPAFYEQYF	TGTGCCAGCTCACTCTTGGGCGCACCCGCCTTCTACGAGCAGTACTTC
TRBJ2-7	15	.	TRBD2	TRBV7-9	CASSWTTGLASEQYF	TGTGCCAGCAGCTGGACTACCGGACTAGCGAGCGAGCAGTACTTC
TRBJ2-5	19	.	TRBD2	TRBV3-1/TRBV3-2	CASSQGPSGAHRLQETQYF	TGTGCCAGCAGCCAAGGGCCTAGCGGGGCCCACAGACTCCAAGAGACCCAGTACTTC
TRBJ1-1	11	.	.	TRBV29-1	CSVGFDTEAFF	TGCAGCGTTGGTTTCGACACTGAAGCTTTCTTT
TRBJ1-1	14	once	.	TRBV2	CASNLEYSGTEAFF	TGTGCCAGCAATTTGGAGTACTCGGGCACTGAAGCTTTCTTT
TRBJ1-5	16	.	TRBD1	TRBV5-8	CASSPGTGRGNQPQHF	TGTGCCAGCAGCCCAGGGACAGGGAGGGGAAATCAGCCCCAGCATTTT
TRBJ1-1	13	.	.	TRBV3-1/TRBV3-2	CASSQAEYTEAFF	TGTGCCAGCAGCCAAGCGGAGTACACTGAAGCTTTCTTT
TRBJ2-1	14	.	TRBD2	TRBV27	CASGLAGGSNEQFF	TGTGCCAGCGGACTAGCGGGGGGATCCAATGAGCAGTTCTTC
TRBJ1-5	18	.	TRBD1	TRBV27	CASSLRGQGAFSNQPQHF	TGTGCCAGCAGTTTACGCGGACAGGGGGCTTTTAGCAATCAGCCCCAGCATTTT
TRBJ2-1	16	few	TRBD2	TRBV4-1	CASSQTGLAGSIEQFF	TGCGCCAGCAGCCAAACAGGACTAGCGGGCTCTATTGAGCAGTTCTTC
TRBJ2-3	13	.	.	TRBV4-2	CASSTRETDTQYF	TGTGCCAGCAGCACTCGGGAAACAGATACGCAGTATTTT
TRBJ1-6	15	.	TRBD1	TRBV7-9	CASSAPGTGILPLHF	TGTGCCAGCAGCGCCCCCGGGACAGGAATTCTTCCCCTCCACTTT
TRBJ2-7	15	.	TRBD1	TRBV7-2	CASSKGGPLYYEQYF	TGTGCCAGCAGCAAAGGGGGCCCCCTTTACTACGAGCAGTACTTC
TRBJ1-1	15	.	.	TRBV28	CASSPAGAGATEAFF	TGTGCCAGCAGCCCGGCGGGGGCAGGGGCGACTGAAGCTTTCTTT
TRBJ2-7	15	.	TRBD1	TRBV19	CASSMSRDRVGEQYF	TGTGCCAGTAGTATGTCCCGGGACAGGGTTGGCGAGCAGTACTTC
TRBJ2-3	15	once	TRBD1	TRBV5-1	CASSTGQGAADTQYF	TGCGCCAGCAGCACCGGACAGGGGGCGGCAGATACGCAGTATTTT
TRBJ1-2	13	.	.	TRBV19	CASRQDEDYGYTF	TGTGCCAGTCGACAGGATGAGGACTATGGCTACACCTTC
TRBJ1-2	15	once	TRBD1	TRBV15	CATSRGITGDYGYTF	TGTGCCACCAGCAGAGGGATTACAGGGGACTATGGCTACACCTTC
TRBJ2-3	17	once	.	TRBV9	CASSVGRTTTSTDTQYF	TGTGCCAGCAGCGTAGGACGGACAACTACAAGCACAGATACGCAGTATTTT
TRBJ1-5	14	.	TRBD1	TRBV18	CASSPTGGIQPQHF	TGTGCCAGCTCACCTACAGGGGGCATTCAGCCCCAGCATTTT
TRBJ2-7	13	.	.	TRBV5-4	CASSLRGTHEQYF	TGTGCCAGCAGCTTGCGGGGGACCCACGAGCAGTACTTC
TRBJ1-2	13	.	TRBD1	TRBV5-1	CASSQGQGNGYTF	TGCGCCAGCAGCCAGGGACAGGGTAATGGCTACACCTTC
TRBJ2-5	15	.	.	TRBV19	CASSIKNRVGETQYF	TGTGCCAGTAGTATTAAGAACAGGGTGGGAGAGACCCAGTACTTC
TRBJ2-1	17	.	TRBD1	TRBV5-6	CASSLAGPGTGKNEQFF	TGTGCCAGCAGCTTGGCAGGGCCCGGGACAGGGAAGAATGAGCAGTTCTTC
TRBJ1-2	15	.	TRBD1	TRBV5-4	CASSSLLQGADGYTF	TGTGCCAGCAGCTCCTTACTACAGGGGGCGGATGGCTACACCTTC
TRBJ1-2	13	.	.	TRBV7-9	CASSFEEFRSYTF	TGTGCCAGCAGCTTTGAGGAGTTTAGGAGCTACACCTTC
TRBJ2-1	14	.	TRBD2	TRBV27	CASLSGGAHNEQFF	TGTGCCAGCCTTAGCGGGGGGGCCCACAATGAGCAGTTCTTC
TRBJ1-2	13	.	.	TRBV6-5	CASSTDGGYGYTF	TGTGCCAGCAGTACTGACGGGGGTTATGGCTACACCTTC